This entry concerns a single T cell receptor beta chain. These data belong to a study of OX40 agonist ivuxolimab in advanced cancers. Profiled with immunoSEQ multiplex PCR; TCRdb holds only in-frame clones, not every one. The sample shows tens of thousands of clones, more than 70% of them seen only once. The sequence was collected from an adult with an advanced solid tumor such as melanoma, head and neck, liver or kidney cancer. The sample was CD4+ or CD8+ T cells sorted from blood, taken in a trial of the OX40 agonist ivuxolimab.

CDR3 in DNA: TGCGCCAGCAGCCAGACAGGGGCGCGACGAAGCTCTGGGGCCAACGTCCTGACTTTC. The encoded protein is CASSQTGARRSSGANVLTF. The V gene is TRBV4-1, the J gene TRBJ2-6; 8 bases match TRBD1. V dropped 3 bases and J dropped 0; count of bases not matched to a gene: 10. Per germline, CDR1 MGHRA and CDR2 YSYEKL. This CDR3 comprises 19 residues.